This T cell receptor (beta chain) was identified during a study of T cells in Graves' hyperthyroidism and ophthalmopathy. Germline V CDR1 and CDR2: SGHVS, FNYEAQ. V was cut by 5 bases and J by 0 bases, with 10 bases left in between. The CDR3 contains 14 residues. Isolation of PBMCs was performed on around 10 ml fresh peripheral blood. This clonotype came up a few times. There were TCR beta CDR3 regions amplified from RNA transcripts. HTBI primers were the set used in a first-round RT-PCR of the TCR CDR3. MiXCR was run by TCRdb on the multiplex PCR reads, yielding one entry per CDR3 protein. The sample shows 400,000 to 600,000 distinct CDR3 sequences, more than 15% of them seen only once.

This TCR was sampled from a woman aged 25 to 39 with Graves' ophthalmopathy. The chain links TRBV7-6 to TRBJ2-5, with D maybe TRBD2 (5 bases). The sample consisted of blood. The chain's CDR3 is CASSLGINQETQYF. The CDR3 bases are TGTGCCAGCAGCCTCGGGATAAACCAAGAGACCCAGTACTTC.